Below are 20 T cell receptor beta chains sequenced from a single sample in a study of spatial heterogeneity in lung cancer. TCRdb used MiXCR to reprocess the 5' RACE reads, holding one entry per CDR3 protein. The sample lists approximately 40,000 distinct CDR3 sequences; approximately 7% were seen once. The time point is: sample taken at primary tumor resection. Frozen PBMC, nontumor lung or tumor provided whole RNA, which was sequenced unsorted. The sequenced sample was PBMCs, obtained at surgery. The receptors were sampled from a female donor with early-stage non-small cell lung cancer.

This clonotype was observed a handful of times. The chain links TRBV4-1 to TRBJ2-7, with D possibly being TRBD2 (5 bases). Trimming left V 4 bases short and J 4 bases short, with 11 bases between. The CDR3 is 13 amino acids. Per the germline V gene, CDR1 is MGHRA and CDR2 is YSYEKL. Here the CDR3 DNA reads TGCGCCAGCAGCCCAAGCCGGGGTTACGAGCAGTACTTC. It yields the protein CASSPSRGYEQYF.

This clonotype occurred many times. The chain links TRBV9 to TRBJ2-7; weak D call: TRBD2 (6 bases). Germline V gene lookup returns CDR1 SGDLS and CDR2 YYNGEE. The CDR3 is made up of 14 amino acids. Trimming took off 3 bases at V and 6 bases at J, with 16 bases between the two ends. CDR3 in amino acids: CASSARDLVSEQYF. For the CDR3, the DNA is TGTGCCAGCAGCGCCCGGGACTTAGTATCCGAGCAGTACTTC. Filled out from reference TRBV9 and TRBJ2-7, the complete variable domain reads DSGVTQTPKHLITATGQRVTLRCSPRSGDLSVYWYQQSLDQGLQFLIQYYNGEERAKGNILERFSAQQFPDLHSELNLSSLELGDSALYFCASSARDLVSEQYFGPGTRLTVT.

This clonotype was seen at least ten times. The CDR3 bases are TGTGCCAGCAGCTTAGTTCCGCGGAGTGAAGAGACCCAGTACTTC. This gives the protein CASSLVPRSEETQYF. The V and J genes are TRBV7-9 and TRBJ2-5; D ambiguous. The V end was cut by 1 base, the J end by 3 bases, with 12 bases between. Germline V gene data show CDR1 as SEHNR and CDR2 as FQNEAQ (reference sequence). The CDR3 runs to 15 residues. The full variable domain, in which reference TRBV7-9 and TRBJ2-5 provide the parts outside the CDR3, is DTGVSQNPRHKITKRGQNVTFRCDPISEHNRLYWYRQTLGQGPEFLTYFQNEAQLEKSRLLSDRFSAERPKGSFSTLEIQRTEQGDSAMYLCASSLVPRSEETQYFGPGTRLLVL.

This clonotype was detected many times. The gene calls are TRBV3-1 and TRBJ2-1, with a tentative D call TRBD2 (5 bases). V was clipped by 2 bases and J by 7 bases, with 15 bases between them. The CDR3 sequence is 15 residues long. CDR1 is LGHDT, CDR2 YNNKEL, per germline (reference sequence). CDR3: CASSQHRVAPNEQFF. The CDR3 DNA follows: TGTGCCAGCAGCCAACACAGAGTAGCGCCGAATGAGCAGTTCTTC.

V is TRBV4-1 and J is TRBJ2-7; D might be TRBD1 (6 bases). CDR3 length: 15 amino acids. Trimming removed 0 bases at V and 3 bases at J, with 12 bases between. Germline values: CDR1 MGHRA, CDR2 YSYEKL. The CDR3 region is CASSQEEQGYYEQYF. DNA of the CDR3: TGCGCCAGCAGCCAAGAAGAACAGGGCTACTACGAGCAGTACTTC.

This clonotype was recorded a few times. V and J are TRBV6-4 and TRBJ2-2, with D unresolved. The CDR3 is 12 amino acids. Germline V gene data show CDR1 as MRHNA and CDR2 as SNTAGT. V was clipped by 6 bases and J by 6 bases, with 8 bases between them. The CDR3 region has the DNA TGTGCCAGCAGCCAAATCCCCGGGGAGCTGTTTTTT. It encodes CASSQIPGELFF.

This clonotype was counted ten times or more. The rearrangement joins TRBV4-3 to TRBJ2-3, with a weak D call TRBD1 (7 bases). There are 16 residues in the CDR3. The germline V and J ends were trimmed by 4 bases and 5 bases, with 19 bases remaining between them. CDR1 is LGHNA and CDR2 is YSLEER in the germline V gene. CDR3 protein: CASSRQGGGVGDTQYF. As DNA, the CDR3 is TGCGCCAGCAGCCGGCAGGGGGGCGGGGTAGGAGATACGCAGTATTTT.

In this sample, this clonotype turned up many times. The V and J genes are TRBV6-2 or TRBV6-3 and TRBJ2-5; 9 nucleotides agree with TRBD1. There are 14 residues in the CDR3. V shed 5 bases and J 3 bases; nucleotides not matched to a gene: 4. CDR1 and CDR2 (germline): MNHEY, SVGEGT. The CDR3 protein is CASSQRTGEETQYF. The CDR3 coding sequence is TGTGCCAGCAGTCAGAGGACAGGGGAAGAGACCCAGTACTTC.

Only a few counts were recorded for this clonotype. V gene TRBV5-4 combines with J gene TRBJ1-6; 10 bases align to TRBD1. Germline CDR1 reads SGHNT; CDR2 reads YYREEE (reference sequence). V trimming: 1 base; J trimming: 7 bases; junction bases outside the gene matches: 5. The CDR3 length is 16 residues. The CDR3 region has the DNA TGTGCCAGCAGCTTGTCCGGGACAGGGGTGAATTCACCCCTCCACTTT. Translated, it gives CASSLSGTGVNSPLHF.

Comments on this clonotype: A read error is possible here, since a much larger clone lies one base away. The chain couples TRBV6-5 to TRBJ2-3; D not certain. This CDR3 has 13 residues. Germline CDR1 MNHEY, CDR2 SVGAGI. CDR3 protein: CVSTYTSTDTQYF. CDR3 coding DNA: TGTGTCAGCACGTACACAAGCACAGATACGCAGTATTTT.

About this clonotype: It may be a read error: a sequence one base away is much more abundant. The chain has TRBV6-5 and TRBJ2-7; perhaps TRBD2 as D (6 bases). Germline V CDR1 and CDR2: MNHEY, SVGAGI. Trimming took off 2 bases at V and 6 bases at J, with 8 bases between the two ends. This CDR3 is 12 amino acids long. CDR3 DNA sequence: TGTGCCAGCAGTTACGGGGGAGGCGAGCAGTACTTC. It encodes CASSYGGGEQYF.

This clonotype occurred many times. The J gene is TRBJ2-5, the V gene TRBV28, with D possibly being TRBD1 (6 bases). The CDR3 contains 14 residues. Germline V gives CDR1 MDHEN, CDR2 SYDVKM. Trimming shortened V by 3 bases and J by 5 bases, and 13 bases separated the two germline ends. CDR3 bases: TGTGCCAGCAGTTTTGCAGGGGCCAGGGAGACCCAGTACTTC. Translated: CASSFAGARETQYF.

The V and J genes are TRBV7-2 and TRBJ2-7; TRBD1 is a possible D gene (6 bases). Germline V gene data show CDR1 as SGHTA and CDR2 as FQGNSA. Deletions cut 1 base from V and 1 base from J, with 11 bases between. This CDR3 has 15 amino acids. The CDR3 loop reads CASSLGPGQSYEQYF. For the CDR3, the DNA is TGTGCCAGCAGCTTAGGTCCGGGACAATCCTACGAGCAGTACTTC. Filled out from reference TRBV7-2 and TRBJ2-7, the complete variable domain reads GAGVSQSPSNKVTEKGKDVELRCDPISGHTALYWYRQSLGQGLEFLIYFQGNSAPDKSGLPSDRFSAERTGGSVSTLTIQRTQQEDSAVYLCASSLGPGQSYEQYFGPGTRLTVT.

This clonotype was seen at least ten times. The gene calls are TRBV29-1 and TRBJ2-5; 10 bases match TRBD2. This CDR3 region has 14 residues. CDR1 and CDR2 (germline): SQVTM, ANQGSEA. The V segment lost 5 bases and the J segment 6 bases; nucleotides outside the gene matches: 9. CDR3 residues: CSVRLAGDPKTQYF. The DNA for the CDR3 is TGCAGCGTTCGGCTAGCGGGAGATCCAAAGACCCAGTACTTC.

This clonotype has ten or more counts. This rearrangement joins TRBV5-1 to TRBJ2-7; D perhaps matches TRBD2 (5 bases). The CDR3 has 15 residues. From germline, CDR1 is SGHRS and CDR2 YFSETQ. Trimming cost V 4 bases and J 0 bases, with 14 bases left between them. The CDR3 loop is CASSDTPGVSYEQYF. Written as DNA, the CDR3 is TGCGCCAGCAGCGACACTCCCGGGGTCTCCTACGAGCAGTACTTC.

This clonotype showed up many times. The rearrangement links TRBV7-9 to TRBJ2-2, with D possibly TRBD2 on 7 matching bases. Germline-derived CDR1 and CDR2 are SEHNR and FQNEAQ (reference sequence). The CDR3 runs 16 residues. With 4 bases removed from V and 2 bases from J, the gap between germline ends came to 14 bases. The CDR3 DNA reads as TGTGCCAGCAGCTCCAAGGGGGGGCCCAACACCGGGGAGCTGTTTTTT. The encoded protein is CASSSKGGPNTGELFF.

Comment on this clonotype: A junction end diverges from the germline sequence, so it may reflect a read error. V usage is TRBV7-3 and J usage is TRBJ2-3; D may match TRBD1 or TRBD2 (5 bases each). Looked up from germline, CDR1 is SGHTA and CDR2 is FQGTGA. The CDR3 consists of 15 residues. CDR3 nucleotides: TGTGTCAGCATCCCCCGGGGCAGCGGCGCTGATACGCAGTATTTT. It encodes CVSIPRGSGADTQYF.

This clonotype occurred many times. CDR3 coding DNA: TGTGCCAGCACAGGGTACGATCCGAACCGGCACACTGAAGCTTTCTTT. Encoded protein: CASTGYDPNRHTEAFF. The rearrangement uses TRBV6-2 or TRBV6-3 and TRBJ1-1; D possibly corresponds to TRBD1 (5 bases). The CDR3 length is 16 residues. CDR1 MNHEY and CDR2 SVGEGT come from the germline V gene. V was shortened by 7 bases and J by 3 bases, with 21 bases between the two germline ends.

This clonotype was recorded a few times. The J gene is TRBJ2-3, the V gene TRBV18; maybe TRBD1 (6 bases). The CDR3 has 16 residues. The germline V gene has CDR1 KGHSH and CDR2 LQKENI. V was cut by 6 bases and J by 5 bases, with 21 bases left in between. The CDR3 DNA sequence: TGTGCCAGCTCCCCTTGGAGGTCTCAACAGGGAGATACGCAGTATTTT. This gives the protein CASSPWRSQQGDTQYF.

The table lists this clonotype with a few counts. This chain connects TRBV7-2 to TRBJ2-5; D may be TRBD2 (6 bases). Germline loops: CDR1 SGHTA, CDR2 FQGNSA. The CDR3 covers 13 residues. Trimming stripped 5 bases from V and 6 bases from J, with 13 bases between. For the CDR3, the DNA is TGTGCCAGCAGCGCCGGGAGTGGGAAGACCCAGTACTTC. This translates into CASSAGSGKTQYF.